Listed below are T cell receptor beta chains from one sample, sequenced in a study of blood T cell repertoires in COVID-19. Clones were read by immunoSEQ multiplex PCR, and TCRdb kept only the in-frame ones, dropping some. Of around 330,000 clones detected, roughly 90% appear once; the ten largest clones hold 5.2%. Sequenced: PBMCs or T cells enriched from blood (not recorded which). Receptors originate from a man aged 55 to 70 who had recovered from COVID-19. The CDR3 runs from the conserved cysteine through the conserved F or W. The order of the fields is V gene, J gene, clone size, D gene, CDR3 DNA, CDR3 protein. The D gene is left open where the match is weak. Clone sizes are given selectively: once, few, many, or a class where the clone is expanded.

TRBV3-1/TRBV3-2	TRBJ2-5	-	TRBD1	TGTGCCAGCAGCCAATTACCGGGACAGGGGACCGAGACCCAGTACTTC	CASSQLPGQGTETQYF
TRBV10-1	TRBJ2-7	-	TRBD1	TGCGCCAGCAGTGAGCCCACAGGGGGCGATTTCTCCTACGAGCAGTACTTC	CASSEPTGGDFSYEQYF
TRBV5-1	TRBJ2-5	-	TRBD2	TGCGCCAGCAGCTCTAGGGGGACTAGCGGGAGTCAAGAGACCCAGTACTTC	CASSSRGTSGSQETQYF
TRBV6-4	TRBJ1-6	-	-	TGTGCCAGCATCGGCGGGGGTTCACCCCTCCACTTT	CASIGGGSPLHF
TRBV24-1	TRBJ1-2	-	-	TGTGCCACCAGTGATCGAACAGGGACCGGCTATGGCTACACCTTC	CATSDRTGTGYGYTF
TRBV5-4	TRBJ2-7	-	TRBD2	TGTGCCAGCAGCTTGCCTAGCGGGGGCCCCTCCTACGAGCAGTACTTC	CASSLPSGGPSYEQYF
TRBV18	TRBJ2-7	-	TRBD2	TGTGCCAGCTCACTAACGGGACTAGCGGGAACGGCCTCCTACGAGCAGTACTTC	CASSLTGLAGTASYEQYF
TRBV7-9	TRBJ2-7	-	TRBD2	TGTGCCAGCAGCTTATGGATCAATAGCGGGGTCTCCTACGAGCAGTACTTC	CASSLWINSGVSYEQYF
TRBV7-2	TRBJ2-2	-	TRBD1	TGTGCCAGCAGCTTAGATGGACAGGGGGCTGGGGAGCTGTTTTTT	CASSLDGQGAGELFF
TRBV4-2	TRBJ2-2	-	TRBD1	TGTGCCAGCAGCCAAGACCCCGGGACAGGGGGCACCGGGGAGCTGTTTTTT	CASSQDPGTGGTGELFF
TRBV21-1	TRBJ2-1	once	-	TGTGCCATGGAGGAGCTAGCGATCTACAATGAGCAGTTCTTC	CAMEELAIYNEQFF
TRBV18	TRBJ2-2	-	-	TGTGCCAGCTCACCACCCAGCACCGGGGAGCTGTTTTTT	CASSPPSTGELFF
TRBV4-2	TRBJ2-2	-	TRBD2	TGTGCCAGCAGCCAAGATGGACTAGCGGGGCTCAACACCGGGGAGCTGTTTTTT	CASSQDGLAGLNTGELFF
TRBV18	TRBJ1-5	-	-	TGTGCCAGCTCACCGGTGGTAACATTTAATCAGCCCCAGCATTTT	CASSPVVTFNQPQHF
TRBV3-1/TRBV3-2	TRBJ1-5	few	-	TGTGCCAGCAGCCAAATCTTCGATCAGCCCCAGCATTTT	CASSQIFDQPQHF
TRBV15	TRBJ2-7	-	-	TGTGCCACCAGCAGAGCCCCGAGGGCAGCGTTACCCTACGAGCAGTACTTC	CATSRAPRAALPYEQYF
TRBV19	TRBJ1-2	-	-	TGTGCCAGTAGTATGGGGCCTGGCTATGGCTACACCTTC	CASSMGPGYGYTF
TRBV5-1	TRBJ2-7	few	TRBD2	TGCGCCAGCAGCTTGGTTCTAGCGGGAGGAGGCGAGCAGTACTTC	CASSLVLAGGGEQYF
TRBV7-2	TRBJ1-5	-	-	TGTGCCAGCAGCCCCAGGAATCAGCCCCAGCATTTT	CASSPRNQPQHF
TRBV28	TRBJ2-7	few	TRBD2	TGTGCCAGCAGTTCGTTCACTAGCGGGAGTTCCTACGAGCAGTACTTC	CASSSFTSGSSYEQYF
TRBV7-7	TRBJ2-1	-	TRBD1	TGTGCTAGCAGCTTGACTCGGGACAGGGTACATGAGCAGTTCTTC	CASSLTRDRVHEQFF
TRBV6-5	TRBJ1-4	-	-	TGTGCCAGCAGAGACAGGTTCACTAATGAAAAACTGTTTTTT	CASRDRFTNEKLFF
TRBV27	TRBJ2-5	-	TRBD1	TGTGCCAGCAGTTCAATCGGGACAGGATACCAAGAGACCCAGTACTTC	CASSSIGTGYQETQYF
TRBV24-1	TRBJ2-3	-	TRBD2	TGTGCCACCAGTGATACTCCGACTAGCGGGCTCACAGATACGCAGTATTTT	CATSDTPTSGLTDTQYF
TRBV28	TRBJ2-5	-	TRBD2	TGTGCCAGCAGTTTCTCCGGGACTAGCGGCCAAGAGACCCAGTACTTC	CASSFSGTSGQETQYF
TRBV7-2	TRBJ2-1	-	-	TGTGCCAGCAGCTTAGTCTCCCATGAGCAGTTCTTC	CASSLVSHEQFF
TRBV7-9	TRBJ1-4	-	TRBD1	TGTGCCAGCAGCCCCAGGACAGGGAATAATGAAAAACTGTTTTTT	CASSPRTGNNEKLFF
TRBV20-1	TRBJ1-5	-	-	TGCAGTGCTAGTGCGGGACAAGGAACGTATAGCAATCAGCCCCAGCATTTT	CSASAGQGTYSNQPQHF
TRBV5-1	TRBJ1-2	-	TRBD1	TGCGCCAGCAGCGTCCGGGACAGCTATGGCTACACCTTC	CASSVRDSYGYTF
TRBV28	TRBJ1-2	few	-	TGTGCCAGCAGTTTACAGGGGAACTATGGCTACACCTTC	CASSLQGNYGYTF
TRBV4-1	TRBJ1-4	-	-	TGCGCCAGCACCCTCCAACAGGGTCGGGAAAAACTGTTTTTT	CASTLQQGREKLFF
TRBV18	TRBJ1-2	once	TRBD1	TGTGCCAGCTCACCCGAAAACCGGGACAGTCACTATGGCTACACCTTC	CASSPENRDSHYGYTF
TRBV7-3	TRBJ1-1	-	-	TGTGCCAGCAGCTTAATGCCAGGGGCGCAAAATACTGAAGCTTTCTTT	CASSLMPGAQNTEAFF
TRBV11-2	TRBJ2-5	-	TRBD1	TGTGCCAGCAGCTTAAGGCCGGGGACAGGTCAGACCCAGTACTTC	CASSLRPGTGQTQYF
TRBV30	TRBJ2-2	-	-	TGTGCCTGGAGTGTACATTTCCCCGGGGAGCTGTTTTTT	CAWSVHFPGELFF
TRBV5-6	TRBJ1-4	-	TRBD1	TGTGCCAGCAGCTTGGCCGGGACAGGGAATGAAAAACTGTTTTTT	CASSLAGTGNEKLFF
TRBV5-1	TRBJ1-3	-	-	TGCGCCAGCAGCTTGCACAGTGGAAACACCATATATTTT	CASSLHSGNTIYF
TRBV30	TRBJ1-2	-	-	TGTGCCTGGAGTCGACCGGGGGGCGTTAGTGGCTACACCTTC	CAWSRPGGVSGYTF
TRBV2	TRBJ2-7	-	-	TGTGCCAGCAGTACGCCGGGGTCCACGCTCAATTACGAGCAGTACTTC	CASSTPGSTLNYEQYF
TRBV12-3/TRBV12-4	TRBJ1-5	-	-	TGTGCCAGCAGTTTGACGGAGGATCAGCCCCAGCATTTT	CASSLTEDQPQHF
TRBV7-6	TRBJ2-1	-	TRBD2	TGTGCCAGCAGCTTAGTCTTTCAGGGCGGGAGTAATGAGCAGTTCTTC	CASSLVFQGGSNEQFF
TRBV6-4	TRBJ2-1	-	TRBD1	TGTGCCAGCAGTGTAGGGGGCTGGCTAGTCGGTGAGCAGTTCTTC	CASSVGGWLVGEQFF
TRBV5-5	TRBJ2-7	-	TRBD1	TGTGCCAGCAGCACGGACAGGTTAGAGTACTTC	CASSTDRLEYF
TRBV10-2	TRBJ2-5	-	TRBD2	TGCGCCAGCAGTGAGTCAAGGACTAGAGGAGAGACCCAGTACTTC	CASSESRTRGETQYF
TRBV7-2	TRBJ1-6	-	-	TGTGCCAGCAGCTTAGGGGACATCAGGAATTCACCCCTCCACTTT	CASSLGDIRNSPLHF
TRBV4-1	TRBJ2-1	-	-	TGCGCCAGCAGCCAAGTATTCAAACAGTTTAATGAGCAGTTCTTC	CASSQVFKQFNEQFF
TRBV11-2	TRBJ1-6	-	TRBD1	TGTGCCAGCAGTTTTGGACAGGCCCGATATAATTCACCCCTCCACTTT	CASSFGQARYNSPLHF
TRBV19	TRBJ2-6	few	-	TGTGCCAGTAGTATAGTACAGACCGGTGGGGCCAACGTCCTGACTTTC	CASSIVQTGGANVLTF
TRBV9	TRBJ2-3	-	TRBD2	TGTGCCAGCAGCGTAGCGGGAGGGTCAAGCACAGATACGCAGTATTTT	CASSVAGGSSTDTQYF
TRBV7-2	TRBJ2-1	-	-	TGTGCCAGCAGCTTATCGGCTAGTCGGTCTGAGCAGTTCTTC	CASSLSASRSEQFF